The rows below give T cell receptor beta chains drawn from one sample of a study of shared T cell receptors in the human thymus. Clones were read by immunoSEQ multiplex PCR, and TCRdb kept only the in-frame ones, dropping some. Counted here are 63,000 or so clones, about 95% occurring once; the ten biggest clones make up 0.03% to 0.04%. Sequenced: thymocytes. The receptors stem from a human donor. CDR3s include the opening cysteine and the closing phenylalanine or tryptophan. The D gene is left open where the match is weak. The size field is filled for only some rows; it gives once, few, many or a size class.

V gene	J gene	D gene	clone size	CDR3 DNA	CDR3 protein
TRBV5-1	TRBJ1-1	.	.	TGCGCCAGCAGCCCCCGGTTCGTGAACACTGAAGCTTTCTTT	CASSPRFVNTEAFF
TRBV7-2	TRBJ2-5	.	once	TGTGCCAGCAGCTTAGTGCGGGACCAAGAGACCCAGTACTTC	CASSLVRDQETQYF
TRBV28	TRBJ1-5	.	.	TGTGCCAGCAGTCTCCCTGGAGGGGCCGCGAATCAGCCCCAGCATTTT	CASSLPGGAANQPQHF
TRBV5-1	TRBJ1-1	.	.	TGCGCCAGCAGCGAAATCCTGAACACTGAAGCTTTCTTT	CASSEILNTEAFF
TRBV14	TRBJ2-2	TRBD1	.	TGTGCCAGCAGCCAAGATTTAATTCCGGGACAGCCAAACACCGGGGAGCTGTTTTTT	CASSQDLIPGQPNTGELFF
TRBV9	TRBJ2-1	.	.	TGTGCCAGCAGCGTAGATAAGGGGAAGGATGGGGTTATTGGGAATGAGCAGTTCTTC	CASSVDKGKDGVIGNEQFF
TRBV7-9	TRBJ2-3	TRBD1	.	TGTGCCAGCAGCAAGGGACAGGGGAGCACAGATACGCAGTATTTT	CASSKGQGSTDTQYF
TRBV4-1	TRBJ2-5	.	.	TGCGCCAGCAGCCAAGGACCCCAAGAGCACCAAGAGACCCAGTACTTC	CASSQGPQEHQETQYF
TRBV5-1	TRBJ2-7	.	.	TGCGCCAGCAGCTTCCGGGACACCTACGAGCAGTACTTC	CASSFRDTYEQYF
TRBV6-5	TRBJ1-1	.	.	TGTGCCAGCAGTTACCGTCTGAACACTGAAGCTTTCTTT	CASSYRLNTEAFF
TRBV6-1	TRBJ1-2	.	.	TGTGCCAGCAGTGAATCGACAAATTGGGCGTGCGGCTACACCTTC	CASSESTNWACGYTF
TRBV9	TRBJ2-6	.	.	TGTGCCAGCAGCGCCCAGGTCAGAGATGGGACCAACGTCCTGACTTTC	CASSAQVRDGTNVLTF
TRBV23-1	TRBJ1-2	.	.	TGTGCCAGTGGAGTAAGGACGAGTAGTGGCTACACCTTC	CASGVRTSSGYTF
TRBV19	TRBJ2-3	.	.	TGTGCCACCAAAGGACTTACCTCGGATACGCAGTATTTT	CATKGLTSDTQYF
TRBV4-3	TRBJ2-3	.	once	TGCGCCAGCAGCCAAGATAGGGCAGAAACACGATACACAGATACGCAGTATTTT	CASSQDRAETRYTDTQYF
TRBV4-1	TRBJ2-5	.	.	TGCGCCAGCAGCCAAGTTAGGGCGGACCAAGAGACCCAGTACTTC	CASSQVRADQETQYF
TRBV6-1	TRBJ2-2	.	.	TGTGCCAGCAGTGAAGCGATGTTGGGGTCGAACACCGGGGAGCTGTTTTTT	CASSEAMLGSNTGELFF
TRBV20-1	TRBJ2-5	TRBD1	.	TGCAGTGCTCGGGACAGGGGGTCCCAGTACTTC	CSARDRGSQYF
TRBV7-2	TRBJ1-6	.	.	TGTGCCAGCAGCCAACCACCGGGACACCTAGGAGATTCACCCCTCCACTTT	CASSQPPGHLGDSPLHF
TRBV14	TRBJ1-1	.	.	TGTGCCAGCAGCCAAGATCGCAGGGGCCGGAACACTGAAGCTTTCTTT	CASSQDRRGRNTEAFF
TRBV5-6	TRBJ1-1	.	.	TGTGCCAGCAGCTGGGAGCCAGGGATCATGAACACTGAAGCTTTCTTT	CASSWEPGIMNTEAFF
TRBV5-8	TRBJ1-4	.	.	TGTGCCAGCAGCGTGTACAGGGAACCCTATGAAAAACTGTTTTTT	CASSVYREPYEKLFF
TRBV6-5	TRBJ1-2	TRBD1	.	TGTGCCAGCAGCAGGGGGTGCGGCTATGGCTACACCTTC	CASSRGCGYGYTF
TRBV19	TRBJ1-4	.	.	TGTGCCAGTAGTATCTCGACAGCACTTAGATTAGCTGGTAGAGAAAAACTGTTTTTT	CASSISTALRLAGREKLFF
TRBV2	TRBJ1-3	TRBD1	.	TGTGCCAGCAGAAGCCCCCGGACAGGGTCTGGAAACACCATATATTTT	CASRSPRTGSGNTIYF
TRBV6-5	TRBJ1-1	.	.	TGTGCCAGCAGTTATGGGCGCGCCGGCGTAAGCGGGAGGGCTTTCTTT	CASSYGRAGVSGRAFF
TRBV5-1	TRBJ2-1	TRBD1	.	TGCGCCAGCAGCCTGGGACAGGGCTCCTCTGAGCAGTTCTTC	CASSLGQGSSEQFF
TRBV12-5	TRBJ2-1	.	once	TGTGCTAGTGGATCCCCACCTTTCGCCTACGGCTCCAATGAGCAGTTCTTC	CASGSPPFAYGSNEQFF
TRBV7-2	TRBJ1-6	.	.	TGTGCCAGCAGCCCGAAGGGCAGGATGAATTCACCCCTCCACTTT	CASSPKGRMNSPLHF
TRBV14	TRBJ2-5	TRBD2	.	TGTGCCAGCAGCCAAGGGACTAGGTCAAAAGAGACCCAGTACTTC	CASSQGTRSKETQYF
TRBV9	TRBJ1-4	TRBD1	.	TGTGCCAGCAGCGTAGGCGGACAGGACCTCGAAAAACTGTTTTTT	CASSVGGQDLEKLFF
TRBV6-1	TRBJ2-1	TRBD2	.	TGTGCCAGCAGTGGGATCTCGCTAGCGGCGAACTACAATGAGCAGTTCTTC	CASSGISLAANYNEQFF
TRBV19	TRBJ1-1	.	once	TGTGCCAGTAGTCTCTGGTTTGAGGCGGACACTGAAGCTTTCTTT	CASSLWFEADTEAFF
TRBV7-6	TRBJ1-3	TRBD1	once	TGTGCCAGCAGCTCCAGACAGGGATCCGCTGGAAACACCATATATTTT	CASSSRQGSAGNTIYF
TRBV5-4	TRBJ1-5	.	.	TGTGCCAGCAGTTACGACCGAAATCAGCCCCAGCATTTT	CASSYDRNQPQHF
TRBV29-1	TRBJ1-1	.	.	TGCAGCGTTTGCCCACGGGAGAACACTGAAGCTTTCTTT	CSVCPRENTEAFF
TRBV27	TRBJ2-1	.	.	TGTGCCAGCAGTACCCATCCCGACAATGAGCAGTTCTTC	CASSTHPDNEQFF
TRBV6-1	TRBJ1-5	.	.	TGTGCCAGCAGTGACCGGGGTGGGCAGCCCCAGCATTTT	CASSDRGGQPQHF
TRBV5-6	TRBJ2-1	.	.	TGTGCCAGCAGACAAAGTTTCTCCTACAATGAGCAGTTCTTC	CASRQSFSYNEQFF
TRBV4-2	TRBJ2-2	TRBD2	.	TGTGCCAGCAGCTCCCAAGTAGTAGCGGGGGGACTGAAGGGCGGGGAGCTGTTTTTT	CASSSQVVAGGLKGGELFF
TRBV27	TRBJ1-1	TRBD1	.	TGTGCCAGCACCGATGACAGGGCTGAAGCTTTCTTT	CASTDDRAEAFF
TRBV18	TRBJ2-1	TRBD2	.	TGTGCCAGCTCACGCGAACTAGCGGGGGACTCCTACAATGAGCAGTTCTTC	CASSRELAGDSYNEQFF
TRBV7-2	TRBJ2-1	.	.	TGTGCCAGCAGCTTATGGAGGGATTGGGGCAATGAGCAGTTCTTC	CASSLWRDWGNEQFF
TRBV19	TRBJ2-7	TRBD1	.	TGTGCCAGTATGGGGACAGGGGCCCCCTACGAGCAGTACTTC	CASMGTGAPYEQYF
TRBV5-1	TRBJ1-1	.	.	TGCGCCAGCAGCTTGGTTGTCCCTGAGAACACTGAAGCTTTCTTT	CASSLVVPENTEAFF
TRBV19	TRBJ2-7	.	.	TGTGCCAGTAGTATAGATGTCAGTAACTCCTACGAGCAGTACTTC	CASSIDVSNSYEQYF
TRBV18	TRBJ2-1	.	.	TGTGCCAGCTCACCACCCTCAGGGTCGATATCCTACAATGAGCAGTTCTTC	CASSPPSGSISYNEQFF
TRBV9	TRBJ2-7	.	.	TGTGCCAGCAGCGCCCGAAGTCGGTCAGGGGCGCTCGAGCAGTACTTC	CASSARSRSGALEQYF
TRBV5-6	TRBJ1-5	.	.	TGTGCCAGCAGCTTGATGTCAGGCCAGAATCAGCCCCAGCATTTT	CASSLMSGQNQPQHF
TRBV5-8	TRBJ1-2	.	.	TGTGCCAGCAGCTTGGCTAAGGGTGCTAACTATGGCTACACCTTC	CASSLAKGANYGYTF
TRBV2	TRBJ2-1	TRBD1	.	TGTGCCAGCAGTGAAAAGGGACAGGGGTTCGACAATGAGCAGTTCTTC	CASSEKGQGFDNEQFF
TRBV19	TRBJ1-5	.	.	TGTGCCAGTAGTAATTGGGTCGAGGGCAATCAGCCCCAGCATTTT	CASSNWVEGNQPQHF
TRBV2	TRBJ2-2	.	.	TGTGCTACCGGGACTCACCGTATGAACACCGGGGAGCTGTTTTTT	CATGTHRMNTGELFF
TRBV14	TRBJ2-3	TRBD2	.	TGTGCCAGCAGCCAAGATAATGAGGGACTAGATGCAGATACGCAGTATTTT	CASSQDNEGLDADTQYF
TRBV6-1	TRBJ1-5	.	.	TGTGCCAGCACCGCCAGGGTTGGGAATCAGCCCCAGCATTTT	CASTARVGNQPQHF